This entry describes one T cell receptor (beta chain). Its recognized antigen is unknown. Per-base quality was not reported, and no clone a single base away is much larger than it. In Seattle, one collaborating source enrolled patients while the infection was active and tracked those patients longitudinally over the course of disease. Each collaborating institution followed its own protocols to collect whole blood in K2EDTA tubes. Collaborator samples were shipped for TCRbeta analysis as frozen whole blood, isolated PBMCs, or DNA extracted from either sample type. TCRbeta CDR3 regions were amplified from genomic DNA by means of the immunoSEQ Assay, a bias-controlled multiplex PCR. The source study handled its data this way. The number of nucleated cells in each sample was estimated by amplification of reference gene primers within the assay. To quantify the absolute abundance of each unique TCRbeta CDR3 rearrangement, sequence reads were collapsed and filtered. Productive Simpson clonality was computed per sample as the square root of Simpson's diversity index over productive rearrangements. TCRdb limited this immuneACCESS table to in-frame rearrangements with V and J called. A share of clones is missing; checked studies link under half to unresolved V genes, and the rest is unexplained. V, J and clone size are those of that table, while D and trimming were read from the DNA. This sample holds over 200,000 clones; about 90% were observed only once. 2% to 3% of the sample lies in the top ten.

Deletion took 5 bases off V and 4 bases off J, with a span of 15 bases between the germline ends. The CDR3 numbers 15 residues from cysteine through phenylalanine. Only the CDR3 portion is preserved as DNA: 45 bases, with reading frame beginning at the first base. The germline V gene (reference sequence) sets CDR1 to MNHEY and CDR2 to SMNVEV. These data come from a study of blood T cell repertoires in COVID-19 (dated by TCRdb to about 2020). About the study as a whole: Samples from collaborators originated in the United States, Italy and Spain and spanned both the acute and convalescent phases of COVID-19. The prospective study material was composed of cDNA or gDNA derived from T cells, B-cell-depleted T cells, or PBMCs. Subjects who had been exposed to COVID-19, were actively infected with it, or had recovered from it provided the deeply sampled blood TCRbeta repertoires that made up the dataset. A freely available public database, intended as a resource for researchers studying the immune response to SARS-CoV-2, is where the repertoires were released. The samples were drawn from two sources: the first 160 participants of the ongoing ImmuneRACE study, and over 950 subjects contributed by 6 global collaborators. A de-identified subject ID, COVID-19 status, age in years and sex were almost always included in the sample metadata. Where available, HLA class I and class II types were taken from metadata supplied by the sample provider and were not determined by assay-based typing.

Here is what the overall study found, with its caveats: The amount of clinical and demographic metadata varied by source and participant and was provided uncurated.

The V and J genes are TRBV27 and TRBJ2-1, with a weak D call of TRBD2 (6 bases match). The TCR originated in a young man with COVID-19, enrolled during active disease. The sequenced sample consisted of peripheral blood. The nucleotide sequence reads as follows: TGTGCCAGCAGTCCCGGAGTAGCGGTGTACAATGAGCAGTTCTTC. This encodes CASSPGVAVYNEQFF.